These 21 T cell receptor beta chains came from one sample sequenced in a study of blood T cells in healthy people across ages. Together with a sample-barcoded 5' primer, a J-beta primer mix was included in a second PCR lasting about 6 to 11 cycles. TCRdb called the 5' RACE reads again in MiXCR, with one record for every CDR3 protein. The table shows about 2 million distinct CDR3 sequences, with around 48% occurring only once. The sequenced sample was blood. These receptors all stem from a woman in her 40s in good health.

The J gene is TRBJ1-2, the V gene TRBV4-1, with 8 bases aligning to TRBD1. The CDR3 covers 16 residues. V trimming: 3 bases; J trimming: 6 bases; junction bases outside the gene matches: 12. The germline CDR1 and CDR2 sequences are MGHRA and YSYEKL. CDR3 region: CASSHPSTGEGNGYTF. CDR3 coding DNA: TGCGCCAGCAGCCACCCTTCGACAGGGGAGGGAAATGGCTACACCTTC.

This clonotype was counted a few times. This chain connects TRBV12-5 to TRBJ2-3, with TRBD2 identical over 7 bases. The trim removed 7 bases at V and 6 bases at J, leaving 13 bases unmatched. The CDR3 runs 15 residues. The germline CDR1 and CDR2 sequences are LGHNT and FRNRAP. In DNA, the CDR3 is TGTGCTAGTGCCTTGGGTCCTAGCGGACGGGATACGCAGTATTTT. It is translated as CASALGPSGRDTQYF.

The rearrangement uses TRBV21-1 and TRBJ2-1. The assigned J gene may be wrong: the sequence end matches TRBJ2-7 better. TRBV21-1 is reported as a pseudogene. The CDR3 sequence is 14 residues long. CDR3 nucleotides: TGTGCCAGCAGCAAAAAAGTCAGGAAGGACGAGCAGTACTTC. Its protein is CASSKKVRKDEQYF.

The V call is TRBV9, the J call TRBJ2-3; 12 bases match TRBD2. Trimming cost V 3 bases and J 2 bases; bases outside gene matches: 7. The CDR3 is 17 residues long. CDR1 is SGDLS and CDR2 is YYNGEE in the germline V gene. DNA for the CDR3: TGTGCCAGCAGCGCTCACGGGACTAGCGGGTTCACAGATACGCAGTATTTT. The encoded protein is CASSAHGTSGFTDTQYF.

The J gene is TRBJ2-3, the V gene TRBV6-2 or TRBV6-3, with TRBD2 identical over 7 bases. Germline lookup yields CDR1 MNHEY and CDR2 SVGEGT. The ends lost 5 bases at V and 0 bases at J; junction bases unmatched: 11. The CDR3 sequence is 17 residues long. CDR3 in DNA: TGTGCCAGCAGTGGCACGGCTAGCGGAGGGAGCACAGATACGCAGTATTTT. This sequence encodes CASSGTASGGSTDTQYF.

This clonotype was counted only a few times. The rearrangement uses TRBV6-5 and TRBJ2-1; D possibly corresponds to TRBD2 (6 bases). V lost 5 bases and J 8 bases, leaving 16 bases between the germline ends. CDR3 length equals 14 residues. CDR1 is MNHEY and CDR2 is SVGAGI in the germline V gene. The chain's CDR3 is CASSLRRATDEQFF. In DNA, the CDR3 is TGTGCCAGCAGTCTACGGAGGGCCACGGATGAGCAGTTCTTC.

About this clonotype itself: A much more abundant neighbour one base away suggests this may be a read error. The CDR3 DNA follows: TGTGTCAGCAGCTTAGTGGGACCCCAAGAGACCCAGTACTTC. This gives the protein CVSSLVGPQETQYF. The rearrangement uses TRBV7-2 and TRBJ2-5; perhaps D is TRBD1 or TRBD2 (5 bases each). This CDR3 comprises 14 residues. In germline, CDR1 is SGHTA, CDR2 FQGNSA.

In its sample, this clonotype was seen a few times. The gene calls are TRBV20-1 and TRBJ1-5, with D uncertain. In germline, CDR1 is DFQATT, CDR2 SNEGSKA (reference sequence). Trimming removed 3 bases from V and 1 base from J, with 13 bases in between. This CDR3 has 15 amino acids. For the CDR3, the DNA is TGCAGTGCTAGGGCGTTGCAAGCGAGCAATCAGCCCCAGCATTTT. It specifies CSARALQASNQPQHF.

Ten or more counts support this clonotype. The rearrangement joins TRBV4-1 to TRBJ2-7; TRBD2 is a possible D gene (5 bases). This CDR3 is 15 amino acids long. Germline V gene sequence: CDR1 MGHRA, CDR2 YSYEKL. V was clipped by 2 bases and J by 4 bases, with 15 bases between them. CDR3 DNA: TGCGCCAGCAGCCAACCGTTACGGGATCGATACGAGCAGTACTTC. Amino acid sequence: CASSQPLRDRYEQYF.

V and J are TRBV21-1 and TRBJ2-1. TRBV21-1 is marked as a pseudogene. CDR3 length: 16 residues. The DNA of the CDR3 is TGTGCCAGCAGCCGTAACGGCAGGGAGTCCTACAATGAGCAGTTCTTC. Translated, it gives CASSRNGRESYNEQFF.

This clonotype was seen at least ten times. The rearrangement joins TRBV7-2 to TRBJ1-6; 7 nucleotides agree with TRBD1. The CDR3 extends over 16 amino acids. Germline CDR1 and CDR2: SGHTA and FQGNSA. V trimming: 5 bases; J trimming: 10 bases; junction bases outside the gene matches: 14. Written as DNA, the CDR3 is TGTGCCAGCAGCGAACGCCCTCTGGGACAGAACTCACCCCTCCACTTT. Protein: CASSERPLGQNSPLHF.

CDR3 sequence: CASSEITRTDNEQFF. For the CDR3, the DNA is TGTGCCAGCAGTGAAATAACAAGAACGGACAATGAGCAGTTCTTC. This rearrangement joins TRBV6-5 to TRBJ2-1; D remains ambiguous. V lost 5 bases and J lost 5, with 16 bases in between. Germline CDR1 reads MNHEY; CDR2 reads SVGAGI. The CDR3 is 15 residues long.

V gene TRBV2 combines with J gene TRBJ2-7; TRBD2 matches at 8 bases. V lost 3 bases and J lost 3; bases outside the gene matches: 10. CDR3 length equals 16 residues. Germline V gene sequence: CDR1 SNHLY, CDR2 FYNNEI. CDR3 bases: TGTGCCAGCAGTGAGGTCGGCGGGGGGCTTTTCTACGAGCAGTACTTC. Its translation: CASSEVGGGLFYEQYF.

V gene TRBV6-4 combines with J gene TRBJ2-1, with 10 positions matching TRBD2. CDR1 MRHNA and CDR2 SNTAGT come from the germline V gene. V dropped 4 bases and J dropped 8; count of bases not matched to a gene: 8. The CDR3 length is 15 residues. The CDR3 coding sequence is TGTGCCAGCAGTGGAACCCTAGCGGGGGCACATGAGCAGTTCTTC. This codes for CASSGTLAGAHEQFF.

This clonotype was detected once. The rearrangement links TRBV2 to TRBJ1-1, with 7 bases aligning to TRBD1. Germline V gene sequence: CDR1 SNHLY, CDR2 FYNNEI. This CDR3 comprises 12 residues. V shed 5 bases, J shed 6 bases, and the junction held 3 bases outside the gene matches. The CDR3 sequence is CASSHDRAEAFF. The DNA for the CDR3 is TGTGCCAGCAGTCACGACAGGGCTGAAGCTTTCTTT.

The gene calls are TRBV9 and TRBJ2-1, with D hard to call. The CDR3 runs to 17 residues. Germline V gene data show CDR1 as SGDLS and CDR2 as YYNGEE. V lost 0 bases, J lost 3 bases, and 16 bases lay in between. As DNA, the CDR3 is TGTGCCAGCAGCGTAGAGGGTGGTGTCACACTCTACAATGAGCAGTTCTTC. Amino acid sequence: CASSVEGGVTLYNEQFF.

CDR3 in amino acids: CASSVGTVALTF. CDR3 coding DNA: TGTGCCAGCAGCGTCGGGACAGTGGCCCTCACCTTC. The chain links TRBV9 to TRBJ1-2; TRBD1 agrees at 7 bases. This CDR3 has 12 amino acids. V lost 2 bases, J lost 13 bases, and 8 bases stayed unmatched. The germline V gene has CDR1 SGDLS and CDR2 YYNGEE. Supplemented by reference TRBV9 and TRBJ1-2, the full variable domain reads DSGVTQTPKHLITATGQRVTLRCSPRSGDLSVYWYQQSLDQGLQFLIQYYNGEERAKGNILERFSAQQFPDLHSELNLSSLELGDSALYFCASSVGTVALTFGSGTRLTVV.

The chain carries TRBV25-1 and TRBJ2-1, with 8 bases lining up with TRBD2. The germline gives CDR1 MGHDK, CDR2 SYGVNS. CDR3 length: 17 residues. The ends lost 2 bases at V and 3 bases at J; junction bases unmatched: 9. The DNA of the CDR3 is TGTGCCAGCAGTGAAGTGGGTAGCGGGGCCCTCTACAATGAGCAGTTCTTC. This codes for CASSEVGSGALYNEQFF.

This chain links TRBV29-1 with TRBJ2-1, with TRBD2 matching 16 bases. This CDR3 comprises 17 residues. Germline V gene sequence: CDR1 SQVTM, CDR2 ANQGSEA. Losses at the gene ends were 5 bases for V and 4 bases for J; bases not matched to a gene: 8. CDR3 DNA sequence: TGCAGCGTTACCGGGACTAGCGGGGGGGAGACGTACAATGAGCAGTTCTTC. Amino acids: CSVTGTSGGETYNEQFF.

This clonotype was counted ten times or more. V and J are TRBV7-2 and TRBJ2-3; D is undetermined. Germline CDR1 and CDR2: SGHTA and FQGNSA. The CDR3 runs 13 residues. V was cut by 0 bases and J by 2 bases, with 3 bases left in between. The chain's CDR3 is CASSLAITDTQYF. CDR3 coding DNA: TGTGCCAGCAGCTTAGCGATCACAGATACGCAGTATTTT.

The chain couples TRBV12-5 to TRBJ2-1, with unresolved D. The CDR3 totals 13 residues. The V gene's germline CDR1 is LGHNT and CDR2 FRNRAP. V was trimmed by 6 bases and J by 0 bases, leaving 6 bases between them. CDR3 in amino acids: CASGWDSYNEQFF. DNA of the CDR3: TGTGCTAGTGGCTGGGACTCCTACAATGAGCAGTTCTTC.